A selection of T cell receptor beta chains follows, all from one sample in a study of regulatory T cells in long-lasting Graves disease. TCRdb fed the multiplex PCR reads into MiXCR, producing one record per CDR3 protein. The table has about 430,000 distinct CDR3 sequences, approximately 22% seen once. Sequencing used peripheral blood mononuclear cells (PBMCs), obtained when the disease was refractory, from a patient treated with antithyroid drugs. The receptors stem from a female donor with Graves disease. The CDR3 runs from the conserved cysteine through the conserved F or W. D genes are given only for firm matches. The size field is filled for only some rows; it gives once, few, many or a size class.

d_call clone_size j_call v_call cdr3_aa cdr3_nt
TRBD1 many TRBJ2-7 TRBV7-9 CASSRSGTGVVHEQYF TGTGCCAGCAGTCGATCCGGGACAGGGGTGGTCCACGAGCAGTACTTC
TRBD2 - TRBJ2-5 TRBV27 CASSPLWGGRAEETQYF TGTGCCAGCAGTCCCCTCTGGGGCGGGAGGGCCGAAGAGACCCAGTACTTC
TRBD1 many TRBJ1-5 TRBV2 CASSQDRRASAQHF TGTGCCAGCAGTCAGGACAGGAGGGCGTCGGCCCAGCATTTT
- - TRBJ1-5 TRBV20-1 CSARSSALANQPQHF TGCAGTGCTAGGTCCAGTGCGCTTGCAAATCAGCCCCAGCATTTT
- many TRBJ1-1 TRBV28 CASSFPVKGNTEAFF TGTGCCAGCAGTTTCCCCGTCAAAGGGAACACTGAAGCTTTCTTT
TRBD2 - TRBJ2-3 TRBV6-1 CASSSVGGRAEDTQYF TGTGCCAGCAGCTCGGTGGGCGGGAGGGCCGAAGATACGCAGTATTTT
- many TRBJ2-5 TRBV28 CASTPRGGPGRKTQYF TGTGCCAGCACCCCCCGAGGGGGGCCGGGGAGAAAGACCCAGTACTTC
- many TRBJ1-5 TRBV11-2 CASSLRSHQPQHF TGTGCCAGCAGCCTACGGTCCCATCAGCCCCAGCATTTT
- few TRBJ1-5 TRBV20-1 CSARVPGEQPQHF TGCAGTGCTAGAGTCCCAGGGGAACAGCCCCAGCATTTT
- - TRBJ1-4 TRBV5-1 CASSLRPATNEKLFF TGCGCCAGCAGTCTCCGACCTGCAACTAATGAAAAACTGTTTTTT
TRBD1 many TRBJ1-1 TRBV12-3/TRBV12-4 CASSVLGTGTEAFF TGTGCCAGCAGTGTGCTTGGGACAGGGACTGAAGCTTTCTTT
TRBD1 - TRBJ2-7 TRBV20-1 CSGLRKGQGPYEQYF TGCAGTGGTCTTAGGAAGGGACAGGGACCCTACGAGCAGTACTTC
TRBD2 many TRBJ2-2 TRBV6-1 CATETSGSGTGELFF TGTGCCACCGAAACTAGCGGGAGTGGTACCGGGGAGCTGTTTTTT
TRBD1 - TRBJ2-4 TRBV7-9 CASSLGQGSARAKNIQYF TGTGCCAGCAGCTTAGGACAGGGATCGGCCAGGGCCAAAAACATTCAGTACTTC
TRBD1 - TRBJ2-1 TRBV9 CASSVSGGYNEQFF TGTGCCAGCAGCGTATCAGGGGGATACAATGAGCAGTTCTTC
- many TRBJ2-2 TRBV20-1 CSATGMSTGELFF TGCAGTGCTACCGGGATGTCTACCGGGGAGCTGTTTTTT
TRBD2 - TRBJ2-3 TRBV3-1 CASSQSGMSDTQYF TGTGCCAGCAGCCAAAGCGGGATGTCAGATACGCAGTATTTT
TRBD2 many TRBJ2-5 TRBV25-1 CASSATGTSGYQETQYF TGTGCCAGCAGTGCTACCGGGACTAGCGGGTACCAAGAGACCCAGTACTTC
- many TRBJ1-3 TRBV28 CASAGSAGNTIYF TGTGCCAGCGCTGGTAGCGCTGGAAACACCATATATTTT
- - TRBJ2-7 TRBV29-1 CSVRDGGEQYF TGCAGCGTTAGGGACGGAGGGGAGCAGTACTTC
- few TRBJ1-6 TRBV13 CASSLSTALNNSPLHF TGTGCCAGCAGCTTAAGTACGGCCCTCAATAATTCACCCCTCCACTTT
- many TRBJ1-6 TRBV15 CATSRDRFEYVNSPLHF TGTGCCACCAGCAGAGATCGGTTTGAATACGTGAATTCACCCCTCCACTTT
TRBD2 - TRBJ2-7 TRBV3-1 CASSQDLVASGLPGDF TGTGCCAGCAGCCAAGATCTTGTGGCTAGCGGGTTACCAGGGGACTTC
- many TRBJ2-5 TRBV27 CASSLFAGFQETQYF TGTGCCAGCAGTTTATTCGCGGGATTCCAAGAGACCCAGTACTTC
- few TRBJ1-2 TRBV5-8 CASSLGGSKYGYTF TGTGCCAGCAGCTTGGGGGGCTCGAAGTATGGCTACACCTTC
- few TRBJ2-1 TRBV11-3 CASSLGGRLHNEQFF TGTGCCAGCAGCTTAGGAGGGAGGCTCCACAATGAGCAGTTCTTC
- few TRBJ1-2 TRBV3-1 CASSPLGDSGYTF TGTGCCAGCAGCCCGTTGGGCGATTCGGGCTACACCTTC